A single sample gave rise to the 6 T cell receptor beta chains below, sequenced in a study of identical twins. A single record per CDR3 protein comes from TCRdb applying MiXCR to the 5' RACE reads. The table includes approximately 690,000 distinct CDR3 sequences, 5.5% to 6.5% detected once. Sequencing input: naive T cells sorted from blood. These receptors all stem from a man aged 18 to 35 in good health.

This clonotype has more than one count but fewer than ten. V gene TRBV5-1 combines with J gene TRBJ2-3; possible D gene TRBD1, 7 bases. The V end lost 4 bases, the J end lost 0 bases, and 15 bases lay between the germline ends. The length of the CDR3 is 16 residues. The V gene's germline CDR1 is SGHRS and CDR2 YFSETQ. This chain's CDR3 is CASSRLGTDSTDTQYF. CDR3 in DNA: TGCGCCAGCAGCAGACTAGGGACAGACAGCACAGATACGCAGTATTTT.

This clonotype showed up many times. The chain combines TRBV29-1 with TRBJ2-3; D call uncertain. CDR1 is SQVTM and CDR2 is ANQGSEA in the germline V gene. Trimming shortened V by 5 bases and J by 0 bases, and 6 bases separated the two germline ends. The CDR3 totals 12 residues. CDR3: CSVRKSTDTQYF. The CDR3 nucleotides are TGCAGCGTTCGGAAGAGCACAGATACGCAGTATTTT.

This clonotype was counted many times. This chain uses TRBV20-1 with TRBJ2-7; 7 positions match TRBD1. Germline V gives CDR1 DFQATT, CDR2 SNEGSKA (reference sequence). The CDR3 runs to 13 residues. J lost 3 bases, V lost 5 bases, and 7 bases had no gene match. In DNA, the CDR3 is TGCAGTGCTCCAAGGGGGCGCGACTACGAGCAGTACGTC. Its protein is CSAPRGRDYEQYV.

This clonotype was recorded many times. The rearrangement joins TRBV29-1 to TRBJ2-3, with a tentative D call TRBD1 (5 bases). The germline V gene encodes CDR1 SQVTM and CDR2 ANQGSEA. V shed 6 bases and J shed 3 bases, with 16 bases lying between them. CDR3 size: 14 residues. The CDR3 loop is CSVGRTSQTDTQYF. The CDR3 nucleotides are TGCAGCGTGGGGCGGACCTCGCAGACAGATACGCAGTATTTT.

This clonotype came up many times. This rearrangement joins TRBV6-5 to TRBJ2-2; D not resolved. Germline CDR1 reads MNHEY; CDR2 reads SVGAGI. Trimming removed 0 bases from V and 5 bases from J, with 13 bases in between. This CDR3 comprises 16 residues. CDR3 coding DNA: TGTGCCAGCAGTTACTCGAAAGTGTGGGGAACCGGGGAGCTGTTTTTT. It encodes CASSYSKVWGTGELFF.

Only a few counts were recorded for this clonotype. This chain joins TRBV19 and TRBJ1-2, with a possible D match to TRBD1 (6 bases). There are 13 residues in the CDR3. Trimming left V 8 bases short and J 5 bases short, with 15 bases between. Germline V gene sequence: CDR1 LNHDA, CDR2 SQIVND (reference sequence). The CDR3 is CASYGGAGYGYTF. For the CDR3, the DNA is TGTGCCAGTTACGGGGGCGCCGGGTATGGCTACACCTTC.